This TCR beta chain is from a study of identical twins' blood T cells. This clonotype was counted many times. Trimming removed 4 bases at V and 4 bases at J, with 11 bases between. CDR3 size: 14 residues. TCRdb fed the 5' RACE reads into MiXCR, producing one record per CDR3 protein. The table lists 300,000 to 400,000 distinct CDR3 sequences, 25% to 35% of them singletons, with 6.1% in the top ten. Sequencing was carried out using PBMCs. The genes are TRBV12-3 or TRBV12-4 and TRBJ2-1; either TRBD1 or TRBD2 may fit D (5 bases each). The sequence was obtained from a woman between 18 and 55 years old in good health. The CDR3 region is CASSSGGFYNEQFF. The CDR3 region has the DNA TGTGCCAGCAGTTCTGGGGGATTTTACAATGAGCAGTTCTTC.